The following is a T cell receptor (beta chain) sequence with its context. The data were obtained in a study of PD-1 blockade in classical Hodgkin lymphoma. Study context: It was nivolumab at 3 mg/kg, given intravenously every 2 weeks, that patients received.

Produced via immunoSEQ multiplex PCR; TCRdb's table is partial and in-frame only. This table holds tens of thousands of clones, roughly four fifths found once. The ends were cut back, 5 bases at V and 5 bases at J, with 15 bases in the middle. Germline values: CDR1 MNHNS, CDR2 SASEGT. The CDR3 sequence is 14 residues long. The time point denotes: cycle 4 day 1 (C4D1), after around six weeks of nivolumab. With no exception, relapse followed autologous stem cell transplantation in all patients, and brentuximab vedotin exposure varied. Investigators isolated CD4+ T cells from thawed PBMCs through magnetic negative selection.

The receptor's source is a human donor with classical Hodgkin lymphoma. The rearrangement joins TRBV6-1 to TRBJ1-1, with D perhaps matching TRBD1 (5 bases). This specimen consisted of CD4+ T cells from blood, obtained before the fourth cycle of nivolumab. The CDR3 reads CASSPFGGGTEAFF. CDR3 in DNA: TGTGCCAGCAGTCCATTCGGGGGAGGGACTGAAGCTTTCTTT.